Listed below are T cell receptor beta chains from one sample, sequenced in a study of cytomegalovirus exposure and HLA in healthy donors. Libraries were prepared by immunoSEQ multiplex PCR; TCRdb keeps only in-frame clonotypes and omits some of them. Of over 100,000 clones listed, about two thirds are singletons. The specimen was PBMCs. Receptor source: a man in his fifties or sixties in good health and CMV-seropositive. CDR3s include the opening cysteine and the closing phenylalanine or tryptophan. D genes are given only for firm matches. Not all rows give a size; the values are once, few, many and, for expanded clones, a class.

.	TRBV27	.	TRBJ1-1	CASSSPSENTEAFF	TGTGCCAGCAGTTCCCCGAGCGAGAACACTGAAGCTTTCTTT
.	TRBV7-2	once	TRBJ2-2	CASSPLRETGELFF	TGTGCCAGCAGCCCCCTGCGCGAGACCGGGGAGCTGTTTTTT
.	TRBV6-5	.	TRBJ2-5	CASSPGGETQYF	TGTGCCAGCAGTCCTGGCGGGGAGACCCAGTACTTC
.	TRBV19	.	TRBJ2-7	CASSIGGAGYYEQYF	TGTGCCAGTAGTATTGGAGGGGCAGGGTACTACGAGCAGTACTTC
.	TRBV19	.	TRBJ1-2	CASSLSGFYGYTF	TGTGCCAGTAGTCTATCAGGTTTTTATGGCTACACCTTC
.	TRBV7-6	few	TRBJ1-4	CASSRGGNEKLFF	TGTGCCAGCAGCCGGGGGGGGAATGAAAAACTGTTTTTT
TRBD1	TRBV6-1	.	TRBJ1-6	CASNDPGQGNSPLHF	TGTGCCAGCAACGACCCCGGACAGGGGAACTCACCCCTCCACTTT
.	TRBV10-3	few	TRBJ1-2	CAISESGYGYTF	TGTGCCATCAGTGAGTCCGGCTATGGCTACACCTTC
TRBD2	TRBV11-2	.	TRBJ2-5	CASSSGLAGVLETQYF	TGTGCCAGCAGCTCGGGACTAGCGGGAGTTCTAGAGACCCAGTACTTC
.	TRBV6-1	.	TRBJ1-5	CAIHPGLRGQPQHF	TGTGCCATCCATCCGGGACTCCGGGGGCAGCCCCAGCATTTT
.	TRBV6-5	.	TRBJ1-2	CASSHDLNYGYTF	TGTGCCAGCAGTCACGACTTAAACTATGGCTACACCTTC
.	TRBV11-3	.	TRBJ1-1	CASSLRVGDTEAFF	TGTGCCAGCAGCTTGAGGGTCGGGGACACTGAAGCTTTCTTT
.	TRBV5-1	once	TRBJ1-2	CASSVSGGYYTF	TGCGCCAGCAGCGTGTCCGGGGGGTACTACACCTTC
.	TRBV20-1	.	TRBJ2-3	CSALTFYTQYF	TGCAGTGCCCTAACTTTCTATACGCAGTATTTT
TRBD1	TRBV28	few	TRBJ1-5	CASSTQTGTIQPQHF	TGTGCCAGCAGTACCCAGACAGGGACCATTCAGCCCCAGCATTTT
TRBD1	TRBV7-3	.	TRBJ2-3	CASSRRTGTTDTQYF	TGTGCCAGCAGCCGTAGGACAGGGACCACAGATACGCAGTATTTT
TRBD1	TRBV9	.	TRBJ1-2	CASSPQGARSKGYTF	TGTGCCAGCAGCCCACAGGGGGCCCGGTCAAAGGGCTACACCTTC
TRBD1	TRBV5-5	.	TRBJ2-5	CASSHTTGNRETQYF	TGTGCCAGCAGCCACACGACAGGGAATCGAGAGACCCAGTACTTC
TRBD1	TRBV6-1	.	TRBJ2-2	CASRTDRGLTGELFF	TGTGCCAGCAGGACCGACAGGGGGTTAACCGGGGAGCTGTTTTTT
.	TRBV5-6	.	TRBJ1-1	CASSLGGVAEAFF	TGTGCCAGCAGCTTGGGCGGGGTCGCTGAAGCTTTCTTT
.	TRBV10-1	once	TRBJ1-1	CASSDLNTEAFF	TGCGCCAGCAGTGACTTGAACACTGAAGCTTTCTTT